Reported below is one T cell receptor beta chain. The authors' processing: Amplification with reference gene primers provided the estimates of nucleated cell counts. Here immunoSEQ multiplex PCR was the method, and the copy in TCRdb shows in-frame clones only, minus some. The DNA gave D and trimming, while V, J and clone size come from that table. This table holds about 140,000 clones, around nine tenths found once. This entry belongs to a study of blood T cell repertoires in COVID-19. The material sequenced was peripheral blood. This clonotype was obtained from a human donor in a cohort sampled during active COVID-19.

CDR3: CAISGRGTYEQYF. DNA for the CDR3: TGTGCCATCAGTGGAAGGGGGACCTACGAGCAGTACTTC. The V gene is TRBV10-3, the J gene TRBJ2-7; the D gene is possibly TRBD1 (6 bases). The V end lost 4 bases, the J end lost 2 bases, and 9 bases lay between the germline ends. The CDR3 is 13 amino acids. The germline V gene has CDR1 ENHRY and CDR2 SYGVKD.